The entry below describes one TCR beta chain. No antigen is known for it. This sample stems from a study of shared clonotypes between healthy human individuals. Study summary: Per donor, three plates held CD4 naive cells, three held CD4 memory, two held CD8 naive and one held CD8 memory. Regarding the study as a whole: Sequencing depth was expected to influence donor clonotype sharing.

The naive CD8 fraction comprised CD45RO-negative cells positively selected for CCR7 and excluded terminally differentiated effector memory CD45RA+ cells. Donors were healthy HIV-negative adults without recently reported acute infections or vaccinations. V lost 9 bases and J 0 bases, leaving 15 bases between the germline ends. This CDR3 comprises 16 residues. Germline V lookup: CDR1 SNHLY, CDR2 FYNNEI. Profiling relied on immunoSEQ multiplex PCR, and the TCRdb table lists in-frame clones only, not all of them. Here the sample spans some 740,000 clones, about 91% being singletons. This TCR came from a man aged 30 to 45 in good health. V is TRBV2 and J is TRBJ2-6; D is perhaps TRBD1 or TRBD2 (5 bases each). The source material was naive CD8+ T cells sorted from blood. The CDR3 region is CARSQVGGSGANVLTF. In nucleotides, the CDR3 is TGTGCCAGGTCCCAGGTTGGGGGCTCTGGGGCCAACGTCCTGACTTTC.